What follows describes a single T cell receptor beta chain. Original methodology: Amplification of reference gene primers was used by the study to estimate nucleated cell counts. The method was immunoSEQ multiplex PCR; TCRdb's version includes in-frame clones alone and lacks a portion of them. The V and J calls and clone size come from that table; D and trimming were worked out from the DNA. In the table there are roughly 150,000 clones, about 87% of which are singletons. These data come from a study of blood T cell repertoires in COVID-19. Study background: PBMCs, B-cell-depleted T cells, or T cells were the source of the cDNA or gDNA that made up the material.

Seattle participants joined during active infection and were tracked over time. The sequenced sample consisted of peripheral blood. This clonotype was sampled from an elderly woman with COVID-19, enrolled during active disease.

The CDR3 region is CASSSPTRGLAVNYNEQFF. The CDR3 nucleotides are TGCGCCAGCAGCTCCCCCACCCGCGGACTAGCGGTTAACTACAATGAGCAGTTCTTC. J is TRBJ2-1 and V is TRBV5-1, with 10 bases that match TRBD2. Germline assignment: CDR1 SGHRS and CDR2 YFSETQ. V gave up 3 bases and J gave up 3 bases; unmatched junction bases: 15. This CDR3 is built from 19 residues.